The source of this T cell receptor (beta chain) is a study of T cells after yellow fever vaccination. A single record per CDR3 protein comes from TCRdb applying MiXCR to the 5' RACE reads. This sample yields roughly 500,000 distinct CDR3 sequences, of which under 25% are seen a single time; more than 13% belongs to the top ten. There are 12 residues in the CDR3. CDR1 and CDR2 (germline): GTSNPN, SVGIG (reference sequence). V lost 2 bases to trimming and J lost 7 bases, with 12 bases between them. The study, taken as a whole, reports: Post-booster repertoires again held most primary-vaccination clones (roughly 96% CD4, 80% to 90% CD8).

Worth noting for this clonotype: As yet, its antigen is unknown.

The receptor was derived from a man aged 30 to 45 who received the YFV17D yellow fever vaccine. This specimen was PBMCs, taken 15 days after the yellow fever booster vaccination. The chain is built from TRBV30 and TRBJ2-7, with D possibly TRBD1 on 7 matching bases. The CDR3 nucleotides are TGTGCCTGGAGTACAGGGGACTGGGAGCAGTACTTC. This encodes CAWSTGDWEQYF.